This T cell receptor beta chain stems from a study of beta chain features in type 1 diabetes. The study's findings and limits: Among all four CD4+ subsets, Type 1 diabetes patients had TCRB CDR3s that were moderately but significantly shorter.

The sample holds a few counts of this clone. Its cognate antigen is unknown. V was cut by 6 bases and J by 3 bases, with 15 bases left in between. Germline-derived CDR1 and CDR2 are SQVTM and ANQGSEA. The CDR3 is made up of 14 amino acids. As every portion of the isolated RNA was reverse transcribed, the sequencing read expressed TCRB transcripts. The repertoire was sequenced with immunoSEQ multiplex PCR; TCRdb's copy has only in-frame clones and lacks some. Here the sample spans about 260,000 clones, 24% being singletons. This clonotype was sampled from a woman aged 25 to 45 with type 1 diabetes. The sample comprised naive CD4+ T cells from blood. The chain combines TRBV29-1 with TRBJ2-1; weak D call: TRBD2 (5 bases). This CDR3 reads CSVAPAGFYNEQFF. CDR3 DNA: TGCAGCGTCGCCCCGGCGGGCTTCTACAATGAGCAGTTCTTC.